This passage covers 9 T cell receptor beta chains from one sample sequenced in a study of Graves' ophthalmopathy and Graves' hyperthyroidism. Transcripts of RNA were the source for amplifying TCR beta CDR3 regions. Investigators did first-round RT-PCR with HTBI primers, then second-round multiplex PCR. TCRdb fed the multiplex PCR reads into MiXCR, producing one record per CDR3 protein. Counted here are about 1.1 million distinct CDR3 sequences, about 35% occurring once; the ten biggest clones make up around 10%. The sample was peripheral blood or thyroid tissue (not recorded which). These receptors all come from an adult man with Graves' hyperthyroidism.

This clonotype was counted a few times. V and J are TRBV5-1 and TRBJ1-2; the D gene is possibly TRBD1 (5 bases). Trimming took off 3 bases at V and 5 bases at J, with 14 bases between the two ends. The CDR3 has 14 residues. CDR1 is SGHRS, CDR2 YFSETQ, per germline. CDR3 protein: CASSSSGRTYGYTF. The CDR3 DNA follows: TGCGCCAGCAGCTCGTCGGGACGGACTTATGGCTACACCTTC.

This chain links TRBV29-1 with TRBJ2-3; 14 nucleotides line up with TRBD2. With 4 bases clipped from V and 6 bases from J, the junction kept 6 bases outside the gene matches. The germline gives CDR1 SQVTM, CDR2 ANQGSEA. The CDR3 is 15 residues long. The CDR3 nucleotides read TGCAGCGTTGCCGGGACTAGCGGGAGCGGTGATACGCAGTATTTT. It translates to CSVAGTSGSGDTQYF.

In regard to this clonotype: At one of its ends the junction is not consistent with the germline gene, which may arise from a read error. The chain links TRBV25-1 to TRBJ1-2; D is perhaps TRBD1 (6 bases). CDR1 and CDR2 (germline): MGHDK, SYGVNS. The CDR3 spans 13 residues. This CDR3 reads CAGSLWQGRGYTF. The CDR3 nucleotides read TGTGCCGGCAGTTTATGGCAGGGGAGAGGCTACACCTTC.

The sample holds many counts of this clonotype. The chain carries TRBV7-9 and TRBJ1-1; D is perhaps TRBD1 (6 bases). V lost 6 bases to trimming and J lost 0 bases, with 17 bases between them. CDR1 is SEHNR and CDR2 is FQNEAQ in the germline V gene (reference sequence). The CDR3 extends over 16 amino acids. The CDR3 coding sequence is TGTGCCAGCAGTTCCCGAGGGGGGGGCGTGAACACTGAAGCTTTCTTT. It codes for CASSSRGGGVNTEAFF.

This clonotype has a count of ten or more. The chain links TRBV7-2 to TRBJ2-5, with a tentative D call TRBD1 (5 bases). Germline V gene lookup returns CDR1 SGHTA and CDR2 FQGNSA. V shed 6 bases and J shed 2 bases, with 13 bases lying between them. The CDR3 is 14 residues long. The CDR3 coding sequence is TGTGCCAGCAGGTTAAGGGGTGGGCAAGAGACCCAGTACTTC. This gives the protein CASRLRGGQETQYF.

This chain links TRBV6-5 with TRBJ2-5; D perhaps matches TRBD1 (8 bases). Per the germline V gene, CDR1 is MNHEY and CDR2 is SVGAGI. V was cut by 2 bases and J by 5 bases, with 15 bases left in between. The CDR3 covers 15 residues. Written as DNA, the CDR3 is TGTGCCAGCAGTTACGCGGACAGGGAGGGGGAGACCCAGTACTTC. This gives the protein CASSYADREGETQYF.

Turning to this clonotype: A much larger clone differs from this one at a single base, so this may be a read error. This rearrangement joins TRBV20-1 to TRBJ1-5; D not resolved. Germline V CDR1 and CDR2: DFQATT, SNEGSKA (reference sequence). The CDR3 extends over 15 amino acids. Here the CDR3 DNA reads TGCAATGCTAGTCGGGGAGGATCGAGCAATCAGCCCCAGCATTTT. Translation gives CNASRGGSSNQPQHF.

This clonotype was picked up a small number of times. V gene TRBV5-6 combines with J gene TRBJ1-2; 7 positions agree with TRBD1. With V trimmed by 4 bases and J by 1 base, 19 bases remained unmatched. This CDR3 has 19 amino acids. CDR1 and CDR2 from the germline V gene are SGHDT and YYEEEE. The CDR3 spells CASSPLVSGGGYDNYGYTF. Written as DNA, the CDR3 is TGTGCCAGCAGCCCGCTAGTCTCAGGAGGGGGCTACGATAACTATGGCTACACCTTC.

The rearrangement joins TRBV10-3 to TRBJ1-1, with TRBD1 matching 10 bases. This CDR3 region has 16 residues. J lost 0 bases, V lost 7 bases, and 8 bases had no gene match. Germline CDR1 is ENHRY and CDR2 is SYGVKD. The CDR3, as DNA: TGTGCCATCACCAGGGGGACAGGGGTCATGAACACTGAAGCTTTCTTT. It codes for CAITRGTGVMNTEAFF.